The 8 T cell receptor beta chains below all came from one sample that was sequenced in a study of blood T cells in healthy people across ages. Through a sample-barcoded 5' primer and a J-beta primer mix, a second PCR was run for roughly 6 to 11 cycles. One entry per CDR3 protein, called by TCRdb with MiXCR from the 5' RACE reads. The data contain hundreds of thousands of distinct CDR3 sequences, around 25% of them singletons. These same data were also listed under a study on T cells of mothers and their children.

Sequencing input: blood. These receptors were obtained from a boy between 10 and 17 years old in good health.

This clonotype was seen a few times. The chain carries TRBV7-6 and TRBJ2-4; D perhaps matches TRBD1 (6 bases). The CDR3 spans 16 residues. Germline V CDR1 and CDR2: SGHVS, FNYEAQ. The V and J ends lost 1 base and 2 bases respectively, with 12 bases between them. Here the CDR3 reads CASSLVRGISKNIQYF. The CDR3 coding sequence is TGTGCCAGCAGCTTAGTCAGGGGCATATCCAAAAACATTCAGTACTTC.

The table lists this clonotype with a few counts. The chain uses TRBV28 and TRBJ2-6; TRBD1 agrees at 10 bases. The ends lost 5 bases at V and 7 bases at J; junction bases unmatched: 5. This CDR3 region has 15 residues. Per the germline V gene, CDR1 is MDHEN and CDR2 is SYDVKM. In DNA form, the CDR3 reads TGTGCCAGCAGTGGCGGACAGGGGGGAGCCAACGTCCTGACTTTC. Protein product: CASSGGQGGANVLTF.

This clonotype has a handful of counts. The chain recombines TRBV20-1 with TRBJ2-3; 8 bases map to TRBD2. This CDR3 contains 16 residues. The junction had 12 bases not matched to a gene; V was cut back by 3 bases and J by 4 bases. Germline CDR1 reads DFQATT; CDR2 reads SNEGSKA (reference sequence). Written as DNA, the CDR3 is TGCAGTGCTAGGAAACCGGGACTAGTTTCCCCAGATACGCAGTATTTT. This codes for CSARKPGLVSPDTQYF.

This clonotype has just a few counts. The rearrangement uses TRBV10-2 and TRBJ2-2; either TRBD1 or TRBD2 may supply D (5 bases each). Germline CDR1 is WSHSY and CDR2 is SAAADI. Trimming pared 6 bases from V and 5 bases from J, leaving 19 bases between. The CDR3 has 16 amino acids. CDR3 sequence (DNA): TGCGCCAGCAGCATGGAGGCAGGGTGGGGTACCGGGGAGCTGTTTTTT. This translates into CASSMEAGWGTGELFF.

CDR3 sequence (DNA): TGTGCCAGCAGGTCCGGGACAGCACCTAATCAGCCCCAGCATTTT. Amino acids: CASRSGTAPNQPQHF. This chain links TRBV7-2 with TRBJ1-5, with 7 bases matching TRBD1. The germline CDR1 and CDR2 sequences are SGHTA and FQGNSA. The V and J ends lost 6 bases and 4 bases, in that order; junction bases with no gene match: 9. The CDR3 runs to 15 residues.

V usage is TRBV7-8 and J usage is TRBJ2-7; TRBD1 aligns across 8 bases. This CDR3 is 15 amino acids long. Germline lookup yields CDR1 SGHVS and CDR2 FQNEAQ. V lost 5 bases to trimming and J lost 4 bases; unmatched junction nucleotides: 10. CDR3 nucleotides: TGTGCCAGCAGCAAAACAGACAGGGGAGAGTACGAGCAGTACTTC. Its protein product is CASSKTDRGEYEQYF.

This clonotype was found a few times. The CDR3 sequence is CASSLDFPGGPVEQFF. Here the CDR3 DNA reads TGTGCCAGCAGCTTGGATTTCCCGGGAGGGCCCGTTGAGCAGTTCTTC. The V and J genes are TRBV7-6 and TRBJ2-1; 8 bases fit TRBD2. CDR3 size: 16 residues. Germline loops: CDR1 SGHVS, CDR2 FNYEAQ. The trim removed 3 bases at V and 9 bases at J, leaving 13 bases unmatched.

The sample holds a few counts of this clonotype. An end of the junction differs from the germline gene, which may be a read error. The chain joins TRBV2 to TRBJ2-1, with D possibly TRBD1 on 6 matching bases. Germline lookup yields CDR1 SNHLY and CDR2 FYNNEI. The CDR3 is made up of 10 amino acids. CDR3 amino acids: CASRGAYGVF. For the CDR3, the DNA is TGTGCCAGCAGGGGGGCTTATGGCGTCTTC.